A single sample is the source of the 27 T cell receptor beta chains below, sequenced in a study of blood T cell repertoires in COVID-19. The protocol was immunoSEQ multiplex PCR, while the TCRdb copy is restricted to in-frame clones and leaves out a portion. The data contain around 220,000 clones, approximately 80% of them singletons. The sample taken for sequencing was PBMCs or T cells enriched from blood (not recorded which). These receptors were obtained from a woman aged 40 to 55 with acute COVID-19.

The chain joins TRBV10-3 to TRBJ1-5, with unresolved D. This CDR3 has 13 residues. The germline V gene encodes CDR1 ENHRY and CDR2 SYGVKD. V lost 7 bases to trimming and J lost 0 bases, with 7 bases between them. Written as DNA, the CDR3 is TGTGCCATCACGGCGGATAGCAATCAGCCCCAGCATTTT. Amino acid sequence: CAITADSNQPQHF.

This rearrangement joins TRBV5-6 to TRBJ2-7; D gene ambiguous. Per the germline V gene, CDR1 is SGHDT and CDR2 is YYEEEE. The V gene lost 3 bases and the J gene lost 2 bases, with 6 bases spanning the gap. The CDR3 runs to 12 residues. Here the CDR3 DNA reads TGTGCCAGCAGCTGGGCCACCTACGAGCAGTACTTC. Residues: CASSWATYEQYF.

This sequence joins TRBV7-9 and TRBJ1-2, with unresolved D. Germline lookup yields CDR1 SEHNR and CDR2 FQNEAQ (reference sequence). V was cut by 1 base and J by 0 bases, with 9 bases left in between. This CDR3 comprises 15 residues. The CDR3 nucleotides are TGTGCCAGCAGCTTAGTGGCAGGCGCTAACTATGGCTACACCTTC. It translates to CASSLVAGANYGYTF.

The V and J genes are TRBV19 and TRBJ1-6; TRBD1 matches at 9 bases. CDR1 and CDR2 from the germline V gene are LNHDA and SQIVND (reference sequence). J was trimmed by 7 bases and V by 6 bases; bases with no gene match: 7. This CDR3 region has 15 residues. As DNA, the CDR3 is TGTGCCAGTAGATTACAGGGGGCGCGCAATTCACCCCTCCACTTT. Protein product: CASRLQGARNSPLHF.

The J gene is TRBJ1-2, the V gene TRBV10-3; TRBD1 aligns across 10 bases. CDR3 length equals 13 residues. Germline values: CDR1 ENHRY, CDR2 SYGVKD. Trimming cost V 10 bases and J 7 bases; bases outside gene matches: 9. DNA for the CDR3: TGTGCCACCCAGATCGGACAGGGGGGTGGCTACACCTTC. Its protein is CATQIGQGGGYTF.

Regarding this clone: A single base is all that separates this from a far larger clone, so a read error is likely. The chain joins TRBV6-5 to TRBJ2-2; D unclear. Trimming removed 6 bases from V and 4 bases from J, with 6 bases in between. This CDR3 spans 12 amino acids. Germline V CDR1 and CDR2: MNHEY, SVGAGI. The CDR3 here is CASRVGTGELFF. The CDR3 DNA reads TGTGCCAGCAGGGTCGGCACCGGGGAGCTGTTTTTT.

The genes are TRBV11-2 and TRBJ2-2, with 12 bases fitting TRBD2. The CDR3 consists of 16 residues. CDR1 and CDR2 from the germline V gene are SGHAT and FQNNGV. The junction had 6 bases not matched to a gene; V was cut back by 3 bases and J by 7 bases. For the CDR3, the DNA is TGTGCCAGCAGCTTCCTAGCGGGGGGGCCGGACGGGGAGCTGTTTTTT. Translation gives CASSFLAGGPDGELFF.

The chain employs TRBV7-2 and TRBJ1-2; no reliable D call. Looked up from germline, CDR1 is SGHTA and CDR2 is FQGNSA. Trimming left V 5 bases short and J 0 bases short, with 10 bases between. The CDR3 has 14 amino acids. CDR3: CASSPPGANYGYTF. In nucleotides, the CDR3 is TGTGCCAGCAGCCCACCCGGGGCTAACTATGGCTACACCTTC.

The chain is built from TRBV5-5 and TRBJ1-5, with a tentative D call TRBD1 (5 bases). Trimming took off 1 base at V and 0 bases at J, with 11 bases between the two ends. The CDR3 covers 16 residues. CDR1 is SGHKS and CDR2 is YYEKEE in the germline V gene (reference sequence). CDR3 nucleotides: TGTGCCAGCAGCTTGTCCTGGGGCAGTAGCAATCAGCCCCAGCATTTT. Encoded protein: CASSLSWGSSNQPQHF.

The chain carries TRBV28 and TRBJ2-1; D gene ambiguous. CDR3 size: 14 residues. Germline-derived CDR1 and CDR2 are MDHEN and SYDVKM. Trimming stripped 2 bases from V and 9 bases from J, with 14 bases between. CDR3 in amino acids: CASSLGTLVGEQFF. DNA of the CDR3: TGTGCCAGCAGTTTAGGCACCCTAGTGGGTGAGCAGTTCTTC.

The rearrangement joins TRBV28 to TRBJ1-2; TRBD1 agrees at 7 bases. Germline values: CDR1 MDHEN, CDR2 SYDVKM. The J segment lost 4 bases and the V segment lost 6 bases, leaving 8 bases of the junction unmatched. The CDR3 is made up of 14 amino acids. The CDR3 DNA reads as TGTGCCAGCAGACCCGACAGGGTCCCCTATGGCTACACCTTC. Its translation is CASRPDRVPYGYTF.

This clone showed up just once. This chain links TRBV6-1 with TRBJ1-5; 8 nucleotides align to TRBD1. This CDR3 has 16 residues. The germline V gene encodes CDR1 MNHNS and CDR2 SASEGT. The J segment lost 5 bases and the V segment lost 4 bases, leaving 10 bases of the junction unmatched. CDR3 loop: CASSASGGSAHQPQHF. The CDR3 nucleotides read TGTGCCAGCAGTGCCTCAGGGGGCTCGGCTCATCAGCCCCAGCATTTT.

This chain uses TRBV6-5 with TRBJ2-7, with 7 bases matching TRBD2. Germline-derived CDR1 and CDR2 are MNHEY and SVGAGI. With 4 bases clipped from V and 7 bases from J, the junction kept 1 base outside the gene matches. The CDR3 sequence is 11 residues long. CDR3 DNA: TGTGCCAGCAGTTGGCGGGAGGAGCAGTACTTC. Translation gives CASSWREEQYF.

This chain links TRBV19 with TRBJ2-3, with 8 bases that match TRBD2. The germline V gene has CDR1 LNHDA and CDR2 SQIVND (reference sequence). The V gene end was trimmed by 4 bases and the J gene end by 5 bases; junction bases not matched to a gene: 8. The CDR3 covers 15 residues. For the CDR3, the DNA is TGTGCCAGTAGTAATGGAGCGGGAGTTAGAGATACGCAGTATTTT. This encodes CASSNGAGVRDTQYF.

J is TRBJ2-1 and V is TRBV9; D possibly corresponds to TRBD2 (6 bases). V shed 0 bases and J shed 5 bases, with 12 bases lying between them. The CDR3 length is 15 residues. Germline V gene sequence: CDR1 SGDLS, CDR2 YYNGEE. The CDR3 region is CASSVDSAGNNEQFF. CDR3 DNA sequence: TGTGCCAGCAGCGTAGATTCAGCGGGCAACAATGAGCAGTTCTTC.

The chain links TRBV5-1 to TRBJ1-3, with TRBD1 matching 7 bases. The CDR3 covers 14 residues. Losses at the gene ends were 5 bases for V and 2 bases for J; bases not matched to a gene: 4. Germline CDR1 reads SGHRS; CDR2 reads YFSETQ. CDR3 loop: CASRVTGAGNTIYF. For the CDR3, the DNA is TGCGCCAGCAGGGTAACAGGGGCTGGAAACACCATATATTTT.

The chain is built from TRBV3-1 (or the pseudogene TRBV3-2) and TRBJ1-6; 7 positions match TRBD1. After removal of 4 bases from V and 4 bases from J, the junction contained 4 bases not matched to a gene. Germline V gene lookup returns CDR1 LGHDT and CDR2 YNNKEL (reference sequence). This CDR3 comprises 15 residues. CDR3 in amino acids: CASSLLGQYNSPLHF. The DNA of the CDR3 is TGTGCCAGCAGCCTATTGGGACAGTATAATTCACCCCTCCACTTT.

This clone came up once. This chain links TRBV30 with TRBJ1-2; 7 nucleotides align to TRBD1. The CDR3 covers 13 residues. Losses at the gene ends were 6 bases for V and 4 bases for J; bases not matched to a gene: 8. CDR1 and CDR2 (germline): GTSNPN, SVGIG (reference sequence). The CDR3 spells CACTSRDSYGYTF. CDR3 sequence (DNA): TGTGCCTGCACTTCCCGGGACAGCTATGGCTACACCTTC. The whole variable domain, remainder taken from reference TRBV30 and TRBJ1-2, is SQTIHQWPATLVQPVGSPLSLECTVEGTSNPNLYWYRQAAGRGLQLLFYSVGIGQISSEVPQNLSASRPQDRQFILSSKKLLLSDSGFYLCACTSRDSYGYTFGSGTRLTVV.

V usage is TRBV2 and J usage is TRBJ2-3; possible D gene TRBD1, 5 bases. The CDR3 loop spans 13 amino acids. CDR1 and CDR2 (germline): SNHLY, FYNNEI. Trimming shortened V by 7 bases and J by 1 base, and 9 bases separated the two germline ends. In DNA, the CDR3 is TGTGCCAGCATTTCCAGGGGCACAGATACGCAGTATTTT. Residues: CASISRGTDTQYF. The full variable domain, with the rest looked up from reference TRBV2 and TRBJ2-3, is EPEVTQTPSHQVTQMGQEVILRCVPISNHLYFYWYRQILGQKVEFLVSFYNNEISEKSEIFDDQFSVERPDGSNFTLKIRSTKLEDSAMYFCASISRGTDTQYFGPGTRLTVL.

V usage is TRBV6-2 or TRBV6-3 and J usage is TRBJ2-2; TRBD2 agrees at 13 bases. The CDR3 is 19 amino acids. V gave up 7 bases and J gave up 2 bases; unmatched junction bases: 13. The V gene's germline CDR1 is MNHEY and CDR2 SVGEGT. For the CDR3, the DNA is TGTGCCAGCATCCCGTCGACCGGGACTAGCGGGGCAAACACCGGGGAGCTGTTTTTT. This sequence encodes CASIPSTGTSGANTGELFF.

The V gene is TRBV4-3, the J gene TRBJ1-1; D uncertain. CDR1 LGHNA and CDR2 YSLEER come from the germline V gene. The CDR3 totals 14 residues. Trimming cost V 1 base and J 2 bases, with 8 bases left between them. In DNA, the CDR3 is TGCGCCAGCAGCCAAGTTCGGGGAAACACTGAAGCTTTCTTT. Translated: CASSQVRGNTEAFF.

V usage is TRBV4-1 and J usage is TRBJ2-2, with D maybe TRBD1 (5 bases). Trimming removed 0 bases at V and 6 bases at J, with 11 bases between. Germline values: CDR1 MGHRA, CDR2 YSYEKL. CDR3 length equals 15 residues. The CDR3 nucleotides are TGCGCCAGCAGCCAAGACCAGGGTAGAGCCGGGGAGCTGTTTTTT. This sequence encodes CASSQDQGRAGELFF.

The chain uses TRBV12-3 or TRBV12-4 and TRBJ1-2, with unresolved D. The ends were cut back, 7 bases at V and 5 bases at J, with 14 bases in the middle. There are 13 residues in the CDR3. The CDR3 DNA reads as TGTGCCAGCACTACCGCGGGGAGATATGGCTACACCTTC. It specifies CASTTAGRYGYTF.

This chain connects TRBV7-8 to TRBJ1-1; D is undetermined. The CDR3 is made up of 13 amino acids. With 4 bases removed from V and 6 bases from J, the gap between germline ends came to 12 bases. CDR1 is SGHVS and CDR2 is FQNEAQ in the germline V gene. The CDR3 nucleotides read TGTGCCAGCAGCTCGTCAGCGAGGGCTGAAGCTTTCTTT. It yields the protein CASSSSARAEAFF.

The J gene is TRBJ2-1, the V gene TRBV7-2; 8 bases match TRBD2. CDR1 is SGHTA and CDR2 is FQGNSA in the germline V gene. This CDR3 is built from 16 residues. V shed 1 base and J 5 bases; nucleotides not matched to a gene: 7. CDR3 coding DNA: TGTGCCAGCAGCTTAGGCAGCGGGAGTTGGGACAATGAGCAGTTCTTC. It yields the protein CASSLGSGSWDNEQFF.

This clone was seen once. The chain has TRBV7-9 and TRBJ1-5, with TRBD1 as a possible D gene (5 bases). V shed 1 base and J shed 5 bases, with 12 bases lying between them. The CDR3 covers 15 residues. Germline values: CDR1 SEHNR, CDR2 FQNEAQ (reference sequence). This CDR3 is CASSLGGGSDQPQHF. DNA for the CDR3: TGTGCCAGCAGCTTAGGGGGGGGATCGGATCAGCCCCAGCATTTT.

The V and J genes are TRBV6-2 or TRBV6-3 and TRBJ1-1, with D unresolved. Germline V gene data show CDR1 as MNHEY and CDR2 as SVGEGT. CDR3 length: 13 amino acids. Between the trimmed V and J ends, which lost 4 bases and 5 bases, there was a span of 11 bases. The CDR3 reads CASSSLGRTEAFF. The CDR3 nucleotides read TGTGCCAGCAGTTCTCTAGGGAGGACTGAAGCTTTCTTT.